One sample yielded the 23 T cell receptor beta chains listed below, sequenced in a study of blood T cell repertoires in COVID-19. Using immunoSEQ multiplex PCR, the repertoire was profiled, and TCRdb retains in-frame clones only, with some absent. The repertoire holds approximately 220,000 clones, roughly 90% seen once, with around 2.6% in the top ten. The source material was PBMCs or T cells enriched from blood (not recorded which). These receptors were taken from a woman in her 30s with acute COVID-19.

The J gene is TRBJ2-7, the V gene TRBV7-2, with unresolved D. CDR1 and CDR2 (germline): SGHTA, FQGNSA. V dropped 4 bases and J dropped 3 bases, with 10 bases sitting between them. CDR3 length: 13 amino acids. CDR3 region: CASSSSGFYEQYF. CDR3 DNA: TGTGCCAGCAGCTCTAGTGGGTTCTACGAGCAGTACTTC.

The chain employs TRBV2 and TRBJ1-2; no clear D. The CDR3 length is 15 residues. CDR1 SNHLY and CDR2 FYNNEI come from the germline V gene. V lost 1 base and J lost 6, with 15 bases in between. The CDR3 nucleotides are TGTGCCAGCAGTGAAGTAGCACCTACTAAGGATGGCTACACCTTC. Protein: CASSEVAPTKDGYTF.

The chain combines TRBV12-5 with TRBJ1-4; D unresolved. The length of the CDR3 is 17 residues. Trimming took off 1 base at V and 6 bases at J, with 18 bases between the two ends. The V gene's germline CDR1 is LGHNT and CDR2 FRNRAP. CDR3 region: CASGLERAEERYEKLFF. DNA of the CDR3: TGTGCTAGTGGTTTGGAGAGGGCGGAGGAAAGATATGAAAAACTGTTTTTT. The full variable domain, in which reference TRBV12-5 and TRBJ1-4 provide the parts outside the CDR3, is DARVTQTPRHKVTEMGQEVTMRCQPILGHNTVFWYRQTMMQGLELLAYFRNRAPLDDSGMPKDRFSAEMPDATLATLKIQPSEPRDSAVYFCASGLERAEERYEKLFFGSGTQLSVL.

The chain combines TRBV5-1 with TRBJ1-1; 7 bases align to TRBD1. This CDR3 is 14 amino acids long. Germline loops: CDR1 SGHRS, CDR2 YFSETQ. With V trimmed by 4 bases and J by 4 bases, 7 bases remained unmatched. The CDR3 DNA follows: TGCGCCAGCAGCGCAACAGGGGTTGGCACTGAAGCTTTCTTT. Its translation is CASSATGVGTEAFF.

This chain joins TRBV7-2 and TRBJ2-2, with D perhaps matching TRBD1 (6 bases). Trimming removed 1 base from V and 5 bases from J, with 11 bases in between. The V gene's germline CDR1 is SGHTA and CDR2 FQGNSA. The CDR3 is 15 residues long. The CDR3 DNA reads as TGTGCCAGCAGCTTAGTGGGGGCCTATACCGGGGAGCTGTTTTTT. Its protein product is CASSLVGAYTGELFF.

The V gene is TRBV3-1 (or the pseudogene TRBV3-2), the J gene TRBJ2-6; 7 bases are a match to TRBD1. The CDR3 extends over 15 amino acids. Germline V CDR1 and CDR2: LGHDT, YNNKEL (reference sequence). The junction had 5 bases not matched to a gene; V was cut back by 9 bases and J by 0 bases. CDR3 sequence (DNA): TGTGCCAGTTCAGGGGGAACCTCTGGGGCCAACGTCCTGACTTTC. Residues: CASSGGTSGANVLTF.

The chain combines TRBV7-8 with TRBJ2-7, with TRBD1 matching 7 bases. Germline trimming cut 3 bases from V and 2 bases from J; bases unmatched to any gene: 7. CDR1 is SGHVS, CDR2 FQNEAQ, per germline. The CDR3 covers 15 residues. The CDR3 DNA reads TGTGCCAGCAGCTTGGAACAGGGGAGTACCTACGAGCAGTACTTC. This translates into CASSLEQGSTYEQYF. The entire variable domain, with the rest obtained from reference TRBV7-8 and TRBJ2-7, is as follows: GAGVSQSPRYKVAKRGQDVALRCDPISGHVSLFWYQQALGQGPEFLTYFQNEAQLDKSGLPSDRFFAERPEGSVSTLKIQRTQQEDSAVYLCASSLEQGSTYEQYFGPGTRLTVT.

This clone appeared once. The V call is TRBV4-3, the J call TRBJ2-1; weak D call: TRBD2 (6 bases). CDR3 length: 16 amino acids. Germline CDR1 and CDR2: LGHNA and YSLEER. Trimming took off 0 bases at V and 4 bases at J, with 13 bases between the two ends. The chain's CDR3 is CASSQEGGGGYNEQFF. DNA for the CDR3: TGCGCCAGCAGCCAAGAGGGAGGTGGGGGTTACAATGAGCAGTTCTTC.

The V and J genes are TRBV5-6 and TRBJ1-1; D uncertain. V was cut by 0 bases and J by 0 bases, with 6 bases left in between. The CDR3 consists of 14 residues. Germline CDR1 reads SGHDT; CDR2 reads YYEEEE. CDR3 sequence: CASSLVGLNTEAFF. In nucleotides, the CDR3 is TGTGCCAGCAGCTTGGTGGGCTTGAACACTGAAGCTTTCTTT.

This chain uses TRBV11-2 with TRBJ1-1, with unresolved D. The CDR3 runs to 12 residues. Per the germline V gene, CDR1 is SGHAT and CDR2 is FQNNGV. Between the trimmed V and J ends, which lost 4 bases and 5 bases, there was a span of 8 bases. The CDR3 spells CASSSLATEAFF. Here the CDR3 DNA reads TGTGCCAGCAGCTCCCTAGCGACTGAAGCTTTCTTT.

The CDR3 reads CSSTGGAGRNTEAFF. The CDR3 DNA follows: TGCAGCTCAACAGGGGGCGCGGGTAGGAACACTGAAGCTTTCTTT. V gene TRBV29-1 combines with J gene TRBJ1-1; 9 bases agree with TRBD1. V shed 8 bases, J shed 1 base, and the junction held 11 bases outside the gene matches. In germline, CDR1 is SQVTM, CDR2 ANQGSEA. The CDR3 has 15 amino acids.

This clone was counted a single time. This chain connects TRBV7-8 to TRBJ1-1, with a tentative D call TRBD1 (6 bases). V dropped 5 bases and J dropped 4 bases, with 11 bases sitting between them. The CDR3 runs to 13 residues. Germline CDR1 and CDR2: SGHVS and FQNEAQ. CDR3 loop: CASSRAGATEAFF. In nucleotides, the CDR3 is TGTGCCAGCAGCCGGGCAGGGGCCACTGAAGCTTTCTTT.

This rearrangement joins TRBV7-9 to TRBJ1-2; no reliable D call. Trimming cost V 2 bases and J 5 bases, with 9 bases left between them. Germline V gene data show CDR1 as SEHNR and CDR2 as FQNEAQ (reference sequence). This CDR3 has 13 amino acids. The CDR3 loop reads CASSLNPGYGYTF. The CDR3, as DNA: TGTGCCAGCAGCTTAAACCCCGGTTATGGCTACACCTTC.

V is TRBV7-9 and J is TRBJ1-6; 7 positions match TRBD1. Germline trimming cut 6 bases from V and 0 bases from J; bases unmatched to any gene: 8. The CDR3 consists of 17 residues. CDR1 is SEHNR and CDR2 is FQNEAQ in the germline V gene (reference sequence). The CDR3 coding sequence is TGTGCCAGCAGACCGGGACAGAAAAGCTCCTATAATTCACCCCTCCACTTT. Residues: CASRPGQKSSYNSPLHF.

This chain connects TRBV18 to TRBJ1-4; D not certain. Germline CDR1 reads KGHSH; CDR2 reads LQKENI. The CDR3 covers 14 residues. V dropped 5 bases and J dropped 4 bases, with 11 bases sitting between them. CDR3 amino acids: CASSRSGFNEKLFF. CDR3 coding DNA: TGTGCCAGCTCAAGAAGCGGATTTAATGAAAAACTGTTTTTT.

This chain joins TRBV4-3 and TRBJ1-5, with 10 bases identical to TRBD1. The CDR3 has 16 amino acids. Unmatched junction bases numbered 7, after V lost 3 bases and J lost 5 bases. In germline, CDR1 is LGHNA, CDR2 YSLEER. The chain's CDR3 is CASSHDRGRADQPQHF. CDR3 bases: TGCGCCAGCAGCCACGACAGGGGGCGGGCTGATCAGCCCCAGCATTTT.

The V and J genes are TRBV7-2 and TRBJ2-3, with 14 bases identical to TRBD2. Germline V gene data show CDR1 as SGHTA and CDR2 as FQGNSA. J gave up 5 bases and V 5 bases, and 6 bases lay outside the gene matches. The CDR3 is made up of 16 amino acids. DNA for the CDR3: TGTGCCAGCAGCACAAAGACTAGCGGGGGGGGAGATACGCAGTATTTT. Encoded protein: CASSTKTSGGGDTQYF. The complete variable domain, with remaining parts taken from reference TRBV7-2 and TRBJ2-3, reads GAGVSQSPSNKVTEKGKDVELRCDPISGHTALYWYRQSLGQGLEFLIYFQGNSAPDKSGLPSDRFSAERTGGSVSTLTIQRTQQEDSAVYLCASSTKTSGGGDTQYFGPGTRLTVL.

The rearrangement links TRBV6-2 or TRBV6-3 to TRBJ1-4, with TRBD1 matching 7 bases. J was trimmed by 8 bases and V by 3 bases; bases with no gene match: 12. CDR1 MNHEY and CDR2 SVGEGT come from the germline V gene. CDR3 size: 16 residues. For the CDR3, the DNA is TGTGCCAGCAGTTATTCGGCGGCTACAGGGGAGGAAAAACTGTTTTTT. Residues: CASSYSAATGEEKLFF.

J is TRBJ2-3 and V is TRBV6-2 or TRBV6-3; the match to TRBD2 covers 8 bases. In germline, CDR1 is MNHEY, CDR2 SVGEGT. This CDR3 contains 13 residues. V was pared by 6 bases and J by 6 bases, with 5 bases of the junction left unmatched. In DNA, the CDR3 is TGTGCCAGCAGCAGGCCTAGCGGGGATACGCAGTATTTT. Its protein product is CASSRPSGDTQYF.

This clone was seen more than once but under ten times. The chain has TRBV19 and TRBJ1-2; D remains unclear. The CDR3 extends over 12 amino acids. V gave up 5 bases and J gave up 7 bases, with 11 bases separating them. CDR1 LNHDA and CDR2 SQIVND come from the germline V gene (reference sequence). The CDR3 loop reads CASSLSGAGYTF. The CDR3 nucleotides are TGTGCCAGTAGTCTCTCCGGTGCTGGCTACACCTTC. Using reference TRBV19 and TRBJ1-2 for the parts outside the CDR3, the full variable domain is DGGITQSPKYLFRKEGQNVTLSCEQNLNHDAMYWYRQDPGQGLRLIYYSQIVNDFQKGDIAEGYSVSREKKESFPLTVTSAQKNPTAFYLCASSLSGAGYTFGSGTRLTVV.

The gene calls are TRBV19 and TRBJ1-1; D is unclear. Germline V gene data show CDR1 as LNHDA and CDR2 as SQIVND (reference sequence). V was clipped by 2 bases and J by 0 bases, with 7 bases between them. The CDR3 covers 14 residues. The CDR3, as DNA: TGTGCCAGTAGTATAAGGAGCGTGAACACTGAAGCTTTCTTT. The encoded protein is CASSIRSVNTEAFF.

The chain carries TRBV7-8 and TRBJ2-5; tentatively, D is TRBD1 (5 bases). Germline V gene lookup returns CDR1 SGHVS and CDR2 FQNEAQ. The ends were cut back, 4 bases at V and 1 base at J, with 7 bases in the middle. The CDR3 loop spans 13 amino acids. CDR3 sequence: CASSSTVQETQYF. The CDR3 nucleotides are TGTGCCAGCAGCTCGACAGTCCAAGAGACCCAGTACTTC.

The chain couples TRBV5-1 to TRBJ1-1; D may be TRBD1 (5 bases). This CDR3 contains 15 residues. CDR1 and CDR2 (germline): SGHRS, YFSETQ. Between the trimmed V and J ends, which lost 5 bases and 1 base, there was a span of 15 bases. CDR3 protein: CASRTTGGPNTEAFF. Written as DNA, the CDR3 is TGCGCCAGCAGGACAACCGGGGGTCCGAACACTGAAGCTTTCTTT.